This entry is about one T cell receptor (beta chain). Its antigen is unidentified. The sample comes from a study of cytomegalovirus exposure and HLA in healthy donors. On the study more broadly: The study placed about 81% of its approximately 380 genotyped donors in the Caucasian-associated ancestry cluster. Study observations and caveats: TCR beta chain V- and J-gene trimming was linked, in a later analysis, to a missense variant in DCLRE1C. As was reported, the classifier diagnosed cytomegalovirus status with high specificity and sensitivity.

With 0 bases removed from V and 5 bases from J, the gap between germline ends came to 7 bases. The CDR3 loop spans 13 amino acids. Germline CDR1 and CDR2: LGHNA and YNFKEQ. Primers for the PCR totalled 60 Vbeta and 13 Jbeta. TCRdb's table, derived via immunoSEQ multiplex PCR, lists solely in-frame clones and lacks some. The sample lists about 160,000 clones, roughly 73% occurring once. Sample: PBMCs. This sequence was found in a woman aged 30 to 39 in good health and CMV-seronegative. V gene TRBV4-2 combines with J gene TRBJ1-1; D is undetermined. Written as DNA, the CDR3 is TGTGCCAGCAGCCAAGAAACGGGAACTGAAGCTTTCTTT. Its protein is CASSQETGTEAFF.